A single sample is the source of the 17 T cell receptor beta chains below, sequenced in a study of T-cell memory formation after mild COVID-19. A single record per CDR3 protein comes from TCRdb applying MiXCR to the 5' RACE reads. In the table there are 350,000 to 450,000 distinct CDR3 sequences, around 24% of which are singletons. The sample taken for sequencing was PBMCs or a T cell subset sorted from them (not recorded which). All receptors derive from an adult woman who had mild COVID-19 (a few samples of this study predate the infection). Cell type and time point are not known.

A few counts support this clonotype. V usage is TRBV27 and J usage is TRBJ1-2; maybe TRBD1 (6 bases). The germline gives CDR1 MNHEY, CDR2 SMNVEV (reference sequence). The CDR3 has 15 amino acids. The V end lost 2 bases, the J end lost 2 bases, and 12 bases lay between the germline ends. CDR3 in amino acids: CASSLISDRNYGYTF. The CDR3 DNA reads TGTGCCAGCAGTTTAATATCCGACAGGAACTATGGCTACACCTTC.

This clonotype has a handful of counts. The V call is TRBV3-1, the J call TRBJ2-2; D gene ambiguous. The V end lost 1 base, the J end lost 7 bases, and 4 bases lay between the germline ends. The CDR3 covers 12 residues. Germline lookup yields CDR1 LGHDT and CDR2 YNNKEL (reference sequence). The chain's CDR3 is CASSQVLGELFF. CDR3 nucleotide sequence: TGTGCCAGCAGCCAAGTCCTCGGGGAGCTGTTTTTT.

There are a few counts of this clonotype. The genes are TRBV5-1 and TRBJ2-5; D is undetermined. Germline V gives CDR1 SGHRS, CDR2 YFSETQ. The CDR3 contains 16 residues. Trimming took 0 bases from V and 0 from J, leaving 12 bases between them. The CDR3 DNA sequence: TGCGCCAGCAGCTTGGGGGCGAGACTTTACCAAGAGACCCAGTACTTC. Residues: CASSLGARLYQETQYF.

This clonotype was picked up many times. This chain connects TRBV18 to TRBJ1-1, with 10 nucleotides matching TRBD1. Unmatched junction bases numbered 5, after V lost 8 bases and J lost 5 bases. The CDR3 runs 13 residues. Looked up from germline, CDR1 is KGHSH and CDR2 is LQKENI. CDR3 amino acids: CASSPGQGTEAFF. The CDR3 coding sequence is TGTGCCAGCAGCCCGGGACAGGGGACTGAAGCTTTCTTT. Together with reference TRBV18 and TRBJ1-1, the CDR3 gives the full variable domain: NAGVMQNPRHLVRRRGQEARLRCSPMKGHSHVYWYRQLPEEGLKFMVYLQKENIIDESGMPKERFSAEFPKEGPSILRIQQVVRGDSAAYFCASSPGQGTEAFFGQGTRLTVV.

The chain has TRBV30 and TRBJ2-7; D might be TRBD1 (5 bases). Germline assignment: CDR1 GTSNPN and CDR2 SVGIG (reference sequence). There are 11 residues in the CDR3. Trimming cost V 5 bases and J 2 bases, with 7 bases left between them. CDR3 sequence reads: CAWGAPYEQYF. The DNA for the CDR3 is TGTGCCTGGGGGGCCCCCTACGAGCAGTACTTC.

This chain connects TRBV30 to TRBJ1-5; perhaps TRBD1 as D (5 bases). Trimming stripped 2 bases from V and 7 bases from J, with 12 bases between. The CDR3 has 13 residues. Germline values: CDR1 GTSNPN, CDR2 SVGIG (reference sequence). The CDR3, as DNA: TGTGCCTGGAGTTCTGGAGGGGACCAGCCCCAGCATTTT. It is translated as CAWSSGGDQPQHF.

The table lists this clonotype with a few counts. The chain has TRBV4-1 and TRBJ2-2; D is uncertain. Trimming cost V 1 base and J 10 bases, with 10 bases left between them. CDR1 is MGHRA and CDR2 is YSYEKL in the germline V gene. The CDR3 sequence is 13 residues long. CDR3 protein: CASSQVGTKELFF. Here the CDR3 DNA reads TGCGCCAGCAGCCAAGTGGGTACTAAGGAGCTGTTTTTT.

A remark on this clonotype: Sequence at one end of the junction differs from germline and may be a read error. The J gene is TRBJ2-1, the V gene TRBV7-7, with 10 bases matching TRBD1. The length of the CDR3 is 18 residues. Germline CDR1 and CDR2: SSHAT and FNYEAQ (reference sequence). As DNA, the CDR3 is TGTGCTAGCAGCCCACTAAGGACAGGGGGATATCTCTACAATGAGCAGTTCTTC. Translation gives CASSPLRTGGYLYNEQFF.

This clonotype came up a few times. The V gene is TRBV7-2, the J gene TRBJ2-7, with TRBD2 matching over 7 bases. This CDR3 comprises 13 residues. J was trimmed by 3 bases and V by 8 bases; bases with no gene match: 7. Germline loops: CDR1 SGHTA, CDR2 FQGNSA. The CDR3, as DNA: TGTGCCAGCCGTAAGGCTAGCGGCTACGAGCAGTACTTC. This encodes CASRKASGYEQYF.

DNA for the CDR3: TGTGCCAGCAGTTTCTCCGGGACTAAGTCCTACGAGCAGTACTTC. It yields the protein CASSFSGTKSYEQYF. The chain has TRBV6-2 or TRBV6-3 and TRBJ2-7; 7 nucleotides agree with TRBD2. The CDR3 runs 15 residues. V shed 4 bases and J 1 base; nucleotides not matched to a gene: 7. Germline V CDR1 and CDR2: MNHEY, SVGEGT.

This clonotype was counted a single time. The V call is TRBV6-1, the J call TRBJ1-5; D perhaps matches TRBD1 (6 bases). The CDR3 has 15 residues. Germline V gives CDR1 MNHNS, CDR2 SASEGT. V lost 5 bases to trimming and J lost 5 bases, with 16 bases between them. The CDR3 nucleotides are TGTGCCAGCAGTAGAACCGGGACACAGGATCAGCCCCAGCATTTT. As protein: CASSRTGTQDQPQHF.

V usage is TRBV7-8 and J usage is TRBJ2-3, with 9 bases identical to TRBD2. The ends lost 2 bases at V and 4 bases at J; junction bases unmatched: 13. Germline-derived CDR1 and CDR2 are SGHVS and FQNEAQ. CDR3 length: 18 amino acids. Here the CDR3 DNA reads TGTGCCAGCAGCTTATGGAGGATAGCGGGGGCCAGGGCAGATACGCAGTATTTT. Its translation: CASSLWRIAGARADTQYF.

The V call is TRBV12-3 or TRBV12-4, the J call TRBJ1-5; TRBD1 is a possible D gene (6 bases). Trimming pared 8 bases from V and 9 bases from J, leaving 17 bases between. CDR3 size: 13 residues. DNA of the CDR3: TGTGCCAGCCAGGGGCAGGGGACACGGCCCCAGCATTTT. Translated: CASQGQGTRPQHF.

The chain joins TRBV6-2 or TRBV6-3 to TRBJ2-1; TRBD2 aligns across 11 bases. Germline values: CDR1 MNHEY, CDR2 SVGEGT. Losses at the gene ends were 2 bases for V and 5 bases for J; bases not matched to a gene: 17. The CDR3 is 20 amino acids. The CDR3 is CASSYNPGTSGVTRHNEQFF. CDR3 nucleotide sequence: TGTGCCAGCAGTTACAACCCCGGGACTAGCGGAGTTACACGGCACAATGAGCAGTTCTTC.

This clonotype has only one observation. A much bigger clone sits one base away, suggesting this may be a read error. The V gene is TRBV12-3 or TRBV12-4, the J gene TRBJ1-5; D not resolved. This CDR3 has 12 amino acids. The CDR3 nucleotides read TGTGACAGCAGCTTTTCAAATCAGCCCCAGCATTTT. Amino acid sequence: CDSSFSNQPQHF.

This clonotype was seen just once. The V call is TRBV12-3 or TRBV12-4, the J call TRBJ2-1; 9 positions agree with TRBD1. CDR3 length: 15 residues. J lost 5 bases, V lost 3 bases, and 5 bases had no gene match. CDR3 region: CASSLGQGEDNEQFF. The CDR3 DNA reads TGTGCCAGCAGTTTGGGACAGGGTGAGGACAATGAGCAGTTCTTC.

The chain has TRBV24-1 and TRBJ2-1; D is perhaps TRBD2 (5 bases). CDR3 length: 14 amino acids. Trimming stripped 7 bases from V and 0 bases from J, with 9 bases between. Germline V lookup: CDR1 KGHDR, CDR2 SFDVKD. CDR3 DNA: TGTGCCACCAGCCGCGGACTCTCCTACAATGAGCAGTTCTTC. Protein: CATSRGLSYNEQFF.